This is a list of T cell receptor beta chains from one sample in a study of CD8 T cells in Susac syndrome. TCRdb reprocessed the immunoSEQ multiplex PCR reads via MiXCR and lists one record per CDR3 protein. This sample has 180,000 or so distinct CDR3 sequences, with approximately 96% found just once. The specimen sequenced was CD4+ T cells from PBMCs. These receptors all come from a human donor with multiple sclerosis. CDR3s include the opening cysteine and the closing phenylalanine or tryptophan. A D gene is named only where the DNA matches it firmly. The size field is filled for only some rows; it gives once, few, many or a size class.

TRBV5-6,TRBJ2-3,-,-,CASSGGGQSTDTQYF,TGTGCCAGCAGCGGGGGGGGACAGAGCACAGATACGCAGTATTTT
TRBV5-1,TRBJ2-1,-,TRBD2,CASSLTSGGNNEQFF,TGCGCCAGCAGCTTAACTAGCGGGGGAAACAATGAGCAGTTCTTC
TRBV29-1,TRBJ2-1,-,-,CSASLAPNEQFF,TGCAGCGCCTCACTAGCTCCGAATGAGCAGTTCTTC
TRBV20-1,TRBJ2-5,-,-,CSPAGRGQETQYF,TGCAGCCCGGCGGGCAGAGGTCAAGAGACCCAGTACTTC
TRBV7-2,TRBJ2-5,-,TRBD1,CASSSFPPGTGGETQYF,TGTGCCAGCAGCTCATTCCCTCCCGGGACAGGGGGAGAGACCCAGTACTTC
TRBV5-6,TRBJ2-1,-,-,CASTGGRGTYNEQFF,TGTGCCAGCACCGGGGGAAGGGGAACCTACAATGAGCAGTTCTTC
TRBV14,TRBJ2-7,-,-,CASSQSYEQYF,TGTGCCAGCTCCCAGAGCTACGAGCAGTACTTC
TRBV12-3/TRBV12-4,TRBJ2-1,-,-,CASTHGQGGYNEQFF,TGTGCCAGCACCCATGGGCAGGGGGGATACAATGAGCAGTTCTTC
TRBV30,TRBJ2-4,-,TRBD2,CAWSVPGTRDIQYF,TGTGCCTGGAGTGTACCGGGGACTAGAGACATTCAGTACTTC
TRBV5-1,TRBJ1-6,once,-,CASSTENSPLHF,TGCGCCAGCAGCACAGAAAATTCACCCCTCCACTTT
TRBV19,TRBJ2-1,-,-,CASSPGWRGNEQFF,TGTGCCAGTAGCCCGGGGTGGAGGGGGAATGAGCAGTTCTTC
TRBV5-6,TRBJ1-6,-,-,CASSPRVGGVNSPLHF,TGTGCCAGCAGCCCCCGAGTTGGGGGGGTTAATTCACCCCTCCACTTT
TRBV30,TRBJ1-2,-,-,CASSFAGAEVAGYTF,TGTGCCTCCTCTTTCGCGGGGGCTGAAGTGGCTGGCTACACCTTC
TRBV18,TRBJ1-1,-,TRBD1,CASSPPTGGVDTEAFF,TGTGCCAGCTCACCACCGACAGGGGGTGTCGACACTGAAGCTTTCTTT
TRBV5-4,TRBJ2-5,-,-,CASSGSAVPGGGETQYF,TGTGCCAGCAGCGGATCGGCAGTCCCGGGTGGGGGAGAGACCCAGTACTTC
TRBV12-3/TRBV12-4,TRBJ2-3,once,-,CASRIQGTDTQYF,TGTGCCAGCAGGATACAGGGCACAGATACGCAGTATTTT
TRBV3-1,TRBJ2-5,-,-,CASSQDPRRQETQYF,TGTGCCAGCAGCCAAGATCCCCGGAGACAAGAGACCCAGTACTTC
TRBV9,TRBJ1-1,-,-,CASSVVDSKYTEAFF,TGTGCCAGCAGCGTAGTGGACAGCAAATACACTGAAGCTTTCTTT
TRBV27,TRBJ1-6,-,TRBD1,CASSLGQGGNSPLHF,TGTGCCAGCAGTCTCGGACAGGGGGGAAATTCACCCCTCCACTTT
TRBV27,TRBJ2-7,-,TRBD1,CASSSPDRFEQYF,TGTGCCAGCAGTTCCCCGGACAGGTTCGAGCAGTACTTC
TRBV2,TRBJ1-1,-,-,CASSTNTEAFF,TGTGCCAGCAGTACGAACACTGAAGCTTTCTTT
TRBV3-1,TRBJ2-2,-,-,CASSPGTWNTGELFF,TGTGCCAGCAGCCCGGGGACATGGAACACCGGGGAGCTGTTTTTT
TRBV5-1,TRBJ2-7,few,-,CASSLQEGYEQYF,TGCGCCAGCAGCTTACAGGAGGGCTACGAGCAGTACTTC
TRBV15,TRBJ2-3,once,TRBD2,CATSRDRGVGTDTQYF,TGTGCCACCAGCAGAGATCGGGGGGTAGGCACAGATACGCAGTATTTT
TRBV30,TRBJ2-1,-,TRBD1,CAWGPGTGDYNEQFF,TGTGCCTGGGGACCCGGGACAGGGGATTACAATGAGCAGTTCTTC
TRBV28,TRBJ2-5,-,-,CASGTVYQETQYF,TGTGCCAGCGGTACAGTGTACCAAGAGACCCAGTACTTC
TRBV9,TRBJ1-2,-,-,CASSGIPSVDGYTF,TGTGCCAGCAGCGGAATACCGAGTGTTGATGGCTACACCTTC